The 10 T cell receptor beta chains listed next were all sequenced from one sample in a study of T cell responses to AZD1222 COVID-19 vaccine. The protocol was immunoSEQ multiplex PCR, while the TCRdb copy is restricted to in-frame clones and leaves out a portion. Among 250,000 to 300,000 clones, about 94% were seen once, and the ten largest hold roughly 0.6%. Specimen: peripheral blood, collected 28 days after the second AZD1222 dose. These receptors were taken from an adult who received the AZD1222 COVID-19 vaccine.

The chain links TRBV24-1 to TRBJ2-1; 8 nucleotides line up with TRBD1. With 3 bases clipped from V and 6 bases from J, the junction kept 9 bases outside the gene matches. There are 16 residues in the CDR3. Germline V gene data show CDR1 as KGHDR and CDR2 as SFDVKD. The CDR3 coding sequence is TGTGCCACCAGTGATACCGGACAGGGTTCAAGCAATGAGCAGTTCTTC. Protein product: CATSDTGQGSSNEQFF.

The chain recombines TRBV6-4 with TRBJ2-2; possible D gene TRBD2, 6 bases. The germline V gene has CDR1 MRHNA and CDR2 SNTAGT. V was cut by 6 bases and J by 2 bases, with 10 bases left in between. This CDR3 has 14 residues. CDR3 DNA: TGTGCCAGCAGGCGGGGAAGTAACACCGGGGAGCTGTTTTTT. This gives the protein CASRRGSNTGELFF.

The V and J genes are TRBV10-1 and TRBJ2-4, with D perhaps TRBD1 or TRBD2 (5 bases each). Deletions cut 10 bases from V and 2 bases from J, with 18 bases between. The CDR3 runs to 15 residues. Germline V gene data show CDR1 as WNHNN and CDR2 as SYGVQD (reference sequence). The CDR3 reads CAIPGGNRPKNIQYF. As DNA, the CDR3 is TGCGCCATCCCAGGAGGCAACAGGCCCAAAAACATTCAGTACTTC.

This rearrangement joins TRBV18 to TRBJ2-7; 10 nucleotides line up with TRBD2. The germline V gene has CDR1 KGHSH and CDR2 LQKENI. Trimming removed 8 bases from V and 2 bases from J; junction bases left unmatched: 6. The CDR3 sequence is 14 residues long. The CDR3 spells CASTRTSGTYEQYF. CDR3 DNA sequence: TGTGCCAGCACCCGGACTAGCGGAACCTACGAGCAGTACTTC.

This chain uses TRBV10-2 with TRBJ2-7; D gene ambiguous. This CDR3 comprises 12 residues. V was trimmed by 5 bases and J by 0 bases, leaving 5 bases between them. The V gene's germline CDR1 is WSHSY and CDR2 SAAADI. The CDR3 protein is CASSRTSYEQYF. CDR3 sequence (DNA): TGCGCCAGCAGTAGGACCTCCTACGAGCAGTACTTC.

This rearrangement joins TRBV28 to TRBJ2-7; 8 nucleotides align to TRBD2. CDR3 length: 13 residues. Losses at the gene ends were 4 bases for V and 13 bases for J; bases not matched to a gene: 12. Germline CDR1 is MDHEN and CDR2 is SYDVKM. As DNA, the CDR3 is TGTGCCAGCAGTTCGGGTATAGCGGGGTCCGCTTACTTC. Translated, it gives CASSSGIAGSAYF.

In DNA form, the CDR3 reads TGTGCCAGCAGTTACCCGACAGGGACCGAGCAGTACTTC. The encoded protein is CASSYPTGTEQYF. V gene TRBV6-5 combines with J gene TRBJ2-7, with 7 bases identical to TRBD1. The CDR3 length is 13 residues. V gave up 2 bases and J gave up 6 bases; unmatched junction bases: 4. The germline CDR1 and CDR2 sequences are MNHEY and SVGAGI.

The rearrangement links TRBV28 to TRBJ1-5; TRBD1 is a possible D gene (5 bases). The V end was cut by 7 bases, the J end by 3 bases, with 16 bases between. Germline assignment: CDR1 MDHEN and CDR2 SYDVKM. The CDR3 length is 15 residues. The CDR3 nucleotides are TGTGCCAGCAATCCCCCCCGGGGGGACAATCAGCCCCAGCATTTT. Translating gives CASNPPRGDNQPQHF.

The J gene is TRBJ2-3, the V gene TRBV25-1; no reliable D call. The CDR3 loop spans 14 amino acids. Trimming stripped 2 bases from V and 1 base from J, with 7 bases between. Germline assignment: CDR1 MGHDK and CDR2 SYGVNS. The DNA of the CDR3 is TGTGCCAGCAGTGAAGGGGTAGGCACAGATACGCAGTATTTT. Protein product: CASSEGVGTDTQYF.

V is TRBV21-1 and J is TRBJ1-4. TRBV21-1 is shown as a pseudogene. The CDR3 runs to 12 residues. CDR3 sequence reads: CASSKKREKLFF. The CDR3 DNA sequence: TGTGCCAGCAGCAAAAAGCGGGAAAAACTGTTTTTT.